This entry describes one T cell receptor (beta chain). Trimming cost V 4 bases and J 4 bases; bases outside gene matches: 7. Germline loops: CDR1 SGDLS, CDR2 YYNGEE. CDR3 length: 15 amino acids. This sample was included in a study of blood T cells in healthy people across ages. The authors ran a second PCR of about 7 to 12 cycles using a sample-barcoded 5' primer and a J-beta primer mix. Every single cDNA molecule received a tag from a template-switch adaptor with 12 random nucleotides. No fewer than 3 million CDR3-containing paired-end reads came from each sample. TCRdb re-analysed the 5' RACE reads in MiXCR, keeping a single row per CDR3 protein. The sample comprises some 1.5 million distinct CDR3 sequences, about 28% of which are singletons, and roughly 8% rests with the top ten.

The rearrangement uses TRBV9 and TRBJ2-2, with 7 bases matching TRBD2. Sequencing was done on a sample of blood. This receptor was identified in a woman aged 25-40 years in good health. The DNA for the CDR3 is TGTGCCAGCAGCACCTCCGGGGGGTTCACCGGGGAGCTGTTTTTT. This sequence encodes CASSTSGGFTGELFF.